This entry lists 32 T cell receptor beta chains sequenced from one sample in a study of cytomegalovirus exposure and HLA in healthy donors. A multiplex PCR was run with 60 Vbeta primers and 13 Jbeta primers. The data were produced by immunoSEQ multiplex PCR, yet TCRdb's version contains in-frame clones alone and is incomplete. The data contain 100,000 to 150,000 clones, around 69% of them singletons. Material for sequencing was PBMCs. These receptors originate from a human donor in good health.

The genes are TRBV19 and TRBJ2-4, with TRBD2 as a possible D gene (5 bases). Deletions cut 8 bases from V and 0 bases from J, with 11 bases between. CDR3 size: 14 residues. Per the germline V gene, CDR1 is LNHDA and CDR2 is SQIVND (reference sequence). Here the CDR3 DNA reads TGTGCCAGTCGGGGATCTCTAGCCAAAAACATTCAGTACTTC. This gives the protein CASRGSLAKNIQYF.

This clone was recorded once. V usage is TRBV10-1 and J usage is TRBJ2-7, with TRBD1 identical over 7 bases. Germline CDR1 reads WNHNN; CDR2 reads SYGVQD (reference sequence). J lost 0 bases, V lost 2 bases, and 1 base had no gene match. This CDR3 region has 14 residues. The CDR3 nucleotides read TGCGCCAGCAGTGAGGGACAGGACTCCTACGAGCAGTACTTC. Residues: CASSEGQDSYEQYF.

The chain links TRBV7-2 to TRBJ2-1, with 11 nucleotides matching TRBD2. This CDR3 contains 16 residues. Trimming removed 3 bases from V and 3 bases from J; junction bases left unmatched: 4. The germline CDR1 and CDR2 sequences are SGHTA and FQGNSA. The CDR3 loop is CASSLALAGGYNEQFF. The CDR3 nucleotides read TGTGCCAGCAGCTTGGCTCTAGCGGGGGGCTACAATGAGCAGTTCTTC.

This clone appeared a single time. V gene TRBV19 combines with J gene TRBJ1-4; D gene uncertain. This CDR3 comprises 13 residues. V was clipped by 6 bases and J by 8 bases, with 13 bases between them. CDR1 is LNHDA, CDR2 SQIVND, per germline (reference sequence). CDR3 loop: CASSPSVREKLFF. DNA of the CDR3: TGTGCCAGTAGCCCGTCCGTCAGGGAAAAACTGTTTTTT.

The sample holds a few counts of this clone. J is TRBJ1-1 and V is TRBV4-1; the match to TRBD1 covers 7 bases. This CDR3 has 15 residues. Unmatched junction bases numbered 7, after V lost 2 bases and J lost 4 bases. The germline V gene encodes CDR1 MGHRA and CDR2 YSYEKL. The DNA of the CDR3 is TGCGCCAGCAGCCAAAGCCTTACAGGGGCCACTGAAGCTTTCTTT. Residues: CASSQSLTGATEAFF.

V gene TRBV4-2 combines with J gene TRBJ2-7; D ambiguous. The CDR3 spans 13 residues. CDR1 LGHNA and CDR2 YNFKEQ come from the germline V gene. Trimming took 2 bases from V and 4 from J, leaving 9 bases between them. CDR3 in amino acids: CASSQPPTYEQYF. The CDR3 coding sequence is TGTGCCAGCAGCCAACCTCCTACTTACGAGCAGTACTTC.

This chain connects TRBV10-3 to TRBJ2-1; TRBD2 matches at 9 bases. V trimming: 6 bases; J trimming: 0 bases; junction bases outside the gene matches: 3. Per the germline V gene, CDR1 is ENHRY and CDR2 is SYGVKD. CDR3 length: 15 residues. CDR3 sequence: CAIRSSGSSYNEQFF. In DNA, the CDR3 is TGTGCCATCAGGAGTAGCGGGAGCTCCTACAATGAGCAGTTCTTC.

The chain joins TRBV28 to TRBJ1-1; 9 nucleotides line up with TRBD1. Germline loops: CDR1 MDHEN, CDR2 SYDVKM. The CDR3 is 15 residues long. Trimming removed 4 bases from V and 3 bases from J; junction bases left unmatched: 6. The CDR3 sequence: CASSSIGQGYTEAFF. CDR3 nucleotides: TGTGCCAGCAGTTCAATCGGACAGGGGTACACTGAAGCTTTCTTT.

The gene calls are TRBV7-5 and TRBJ1-5. TRBV7-5 represents a pseudogene. The CDR3 extends over 19 amino acids. The CDR3 coding sequence is TGTGTCAGAAGCTTAGCGTCTTTGCAAGTCGGGTATAGCAATCAGCCCCAGCATTTT. Translation gives CVRSLASLQVGYSNQPQHF.

The V and J genes are TRBV4-2 and TRBJ1-6; the match to TRBD1 covers 7 bases. The CDR3 is made up of 15 amino acids. V lost 1 base and J lost 5; bases outside the gene matches: 2. Per the germline V gene, CDR1 is LGHNA and CDR2 is YNFKEQ. The CDR3 nucleotides read TGTGCCAGCAGCCAAGGGGGGACAGATAATTCACCCCTCCACTTT. Translating gives CASSQGGTDNSPLHF.

This chain uses TRBV28 with TRBJ1-5; D is unclear. CDR1 and CDR2 from the germline V gene are MDHEN and SYDVKM. Trimming cost V 7 bases and J 9 bases, with 16 bases left between them. This CDR3 is built from 13 residues. The CDR3 nucleotides read TGTGCCAGCACCTGGAGGATGAGCGGGCCCCAGCATTTT. It yields the protein CASTWRMSGPQHF.

The chain couples TRBV28 to TRBJ2-1; 13 bases are a match to TRBD2. Germline assignment: CDR1 MDHEN and CDR2 SYDVKM. V gave up 7 bases and J gave up 1 base; unmatched junction bases: 13. The CDR3 is 19 residues long. Written as DNA, the CDR3 is TGTGCCAGCAACCAACAGGGACTAGCGGGACCGACATCCTACAATGAGCAGTTCTTC. This sequence encodes CASNQQGLAGPTSYNEQFF.

This rearrangement joins TRBV18 to TRBJ2-3; perhaps TRBD1 as D (5 bases). The CDR3 consists of 15 residues. Trimming pared 3 bases from V and 4 bases from J, leaving 14 bases between. Germline V gene sequence: CDR1 KGHSH, CDR2 LQKENI. CDR3 coding DNA: TGTGCCAGCTCACCGGGTCAGGGTATAGCAGATACGCAGTATTTT. Its translation: CASSPGQGIADTQYF.

The genes are TRBV4-3 and TRBJ2-1; D gene unclear. This CDR3 is built from 15 residues. Germline V CDR1 and CDR2: LGHNA, YSLEER. Trimming took 0 bases from V and 9 from J, leaving 15 bases between them. The CDR3 DNA follows: TGCGCCAGCAGCCAAGATCGGCAGGCCGCAGGTGAGCAGTTCTTC. It codes for CASSQDRQAAGEQFF.

The rearrangement links TRBV21-1 to TRBJ1-2; the listed D gene, TRBD1, was not tested against the DNA. TRBV21-1 counts as a pseudogene. The CDR3 consists of 16 residues. The CDR3: CASSKSMTGQNYGYTF. DNA of the CDR3: TGTGCCAGCAGCAAATCCATGACGGGACAAAACTATGGCTACACCTTC.

The rearrangement joins TRBV6-5 to TRBJ2-7, with 7 bases matching TRBD2. This CDR3 is 14 amino acids long. Germline-derived CDR1 and CDR2 are MNHEY and SVGAGI. Unmatched junction bases numbered 9, after V lost 3 bases and J lost 7 bases. The CDR3 DNA is TGTGCCAGCAGTTATCTCTACCGGGGAGGGGAGCAGTACTTC. It encodes CASSYLYRGGEQYF.

This chain joins TRBV27 and TRBJ1-5; D remains ambiguous. Deletions cut 10 bases from V and 0 bases from J, with 10 bases between. CDR1 MNHEY and CDR2 SMNVEV come from the germline V gene (reference sequence). The CDR3 is 13 residues long. The chain's CDR3 is CATARDSNQPQHF. The CDR3 DNA sequence: TGTGCCACCGCGAGGGATAGCAATCAGCCCCAGCATTTT.

The chain recombines TRBV2 with TRBJ1-6, with D possibly matching TRBD1 (5 bases). Deletions cut 4 bases from V and 0 bases from J, with 16 bases between. The CDR3 contains 18 residues. Germline V lookup: CDR1 SNHLY, CDR2 FYNNEI. The CDR3 DNA sequence: TGTGCCAGCAGTGTCCCCCGTGGGGGGAGCTCCTATAATTCACCCCTCCACTTT. This gives the protein CASSVPRGGSSYNSPLHF.

The gene calls are TRBV28 and TRBJ1-4, with D unresolved. Germline CDR1 MDHEN, CDR2 SYDVKM. This CDR3 is 14 amino acids long. Trimming took 7 bases from V and 5 from J, leaving 14 bases between them. CDR3 loop: CASTVTQLNEKLFF. The DNA for the CDR3 is TGTGCCAGCACCGTAACACAGCTCAATGAAAAACTGTTTTTT.

The chain combines TRBV6-6 with TRBJ2-1; D not certain. Trimming took off 0 bases at V and 9 bases at J, with 9 bases between the two ends. Germline V gene sequence: CDR1 MNHNY, CDR2 SVGAGI (reference sequence). The CDR3 has 13 residues. Here the CDR3 DNA reads TGTGCCAGCAGTTACTCGAGAGCTAGTGAGCAGTTCTTC. Its translation: CASSYSRASEQFF.

This clone was seen only once. The chain combines TRBV5-1 with TRBJ2-5; 13 bases match TRBD2. Germline CDR1 and CDR2: SGHRS and YFSETQ. V shed 4 bases, J shed 1 base, and the junction held 4 bases outside the gene matches. The CDR3 sequence is 16 residues long. The CDR3 spells CASSAGLAGFQETQYF. In nucleotides, the CDR3 is TGCGCCAGCAGCGCGGGACTAGCGGGGTTCCAAGAGACCCAGTACTTC.

The chain has TRBV4-1 and TRBJ2-2, with TRBD2 matching 8 bases. Per the germline V gene, CDR1 is MGHRA and CDR2 is YSYEKL. The CDR3 has 16 amino acids. The ends lost 4 bases at V and 1 base at J; junction bases unmatched: 5. CDR3 sequence (DNA): TGCGCCAGCAGCCGCTCGGGACTAGTGAACACCGGGGAGCTGTTTTTT. Amino acids: CASSRSGLVNTGELFF.

The chain is built from TRBV4-2 and TRBJ2-7; a weak D match, TRBD1 (6 bases). CDR1 and CDR2 (germline): LGHNA, YNFKEQ. Between the trimmed V and J ends, which lost 2 bases and 2 bases, there was a span of 10 bases. CDR3 length equals 14 residues. The DNA of the CDR3 is TGTGCCAGCAGCCAAACGGACAGCGCCTACGAGCAGTACTTC. Protein sequence: CASSQTDSAYEQYF.

The J gene is TRBJ1-2, the V gene TRBV30, with D possibly being TRBD1 (5 bases). The germline gives CDR1 GTSNPN, CDR2 SVGIG (reference sequence). CDR3 length equals 13 residues. Trimming stripped 5 bases from V and 6 bases from J, with 16 bases between. The CDR3 region is CAWPRGGGNGYTF. The CDR3 nucleotides are TGTGCCTGGCCCCGGGGGGGAGGGAATGGCTACACCTTC. The full variable domain, completed using reference TRBV30 and TRBJ1-2, is SQTIHQWPATLVQPVGSPLSLECTVEGTSNPNLYWYRQAAGRGLQLLFYSVGIGQISSEVPQNLSASRPQDRQFILSSKKLLLSDSGFYLCAWPRGGGNGYTFGSGTRLTVV.

This chain joins TRBV28 and TRBJ2-1; 8 bases align to TRBD2. This CDR3 region has 16 residues. J lost 1 base, V lost 1 base, and 3 bases had no gene match. Germline assignment: CDR1 MDHEN and CDR2 SYDVKM. As DNA, the CDR3 is TGTGCCAGCAGTTTATCCCGCGGGGGGTCCTACAATGAGCAGTTCTTC. Translating gives CASSLSRGGSYNEQFF.

The gene calls are TRBV19 and TRBJ1-1, with TRBD1 identical over 8 bases. The CDR3 consists of 14 residues. Germline-derived CDR1 and CDR2 are LNHDA and SQIVND (reference sequence). Trimming took 5 bases from V and 12 from J; bases not matched to a gene: 14. CDR3 bases: TGTGCCAGTAGTTACCCCTCAGGGGGCGAATTGTCTTTCTTT. Translation: CASSYPSGGELSFF. The variable domain in full, with the rest retrieved from reference TRBV19 and TRBJ1-1, is DGGITQSPKYLFRKEGQNVTLSCEQNLNHDAMYWYRQDPGQGLRLIYYSQIVNDFQKGDIAEGYSVSREKKESFPLTVTSAQKNPTAFYLCASSYPSGGELSFFGQGTRLTVV.

V usage is TRBV30 and J usage is TRBJ1-1, with 7 bases matching TRBD1. Per the germline V gene, CDR1 is GTSNPN and CDR2 is SVGIG (reference sequence). V shed 1 base and J 8 bases; nucleotides not matched to a gene: 7. The CDR3 has 13 amino acids. The CDR3 sequence: CAWSGGQWKEAFF. The CDR3 DNA is TGTGCCTGGAGTGGGGGACAGTGGAAGGAAGCTTTCTTT.

This clone was observed a single time. The rearrangement joins TRBV5-1 to TRBJ2-2; perhaps TRBD2 as D (5 bases). The CDR3 length is 14 residues. Between the trimmed V and J ends, which lost 4 bases and 0 bases, there was a span of 7 bases. Looked up from germline, CDR1 is SGHRS and CDR2 is YFSETQ. The chain's CDR3 is CASSRETNTGELFF. The CDR3 nucleotides are TGCGCCAGCAGCAGGGAGACGAACACCGGGGAGCTGTTTTTT.

This chain uses TRBV6-5 with TRBJ1-2; 7 bases map to TRBD1. The germline gives CDR1 MNHEY, CDR2 SVGAGI. V trimming: 10 bases; J trimming: 7 bases; junction bases outside the gene matches: 9. This CDR3 comprises 12 residues. DNA of the CDR3: TGTGCCACGGAAGACAGGGCCGGTGGCTACACCTTC. As protein: CATEDRAGGYTF.

The chain is built from TRBV11-2 and TRBJ2-7, with D maybe TRBD1 (5 bases). Per germline, CDR1 SGHAT and CDR2 FQNNGV. V was shortened by 5 bases and J by 4 bases, with 18 bases between the two germline ends. The CDR3 has 15 residues. This chain's CDR3 is CASSPANRIRYEQYF. Here the CDR3 DNA reads TGTGCCAGCAGCCCAGCCAACAGGATCCGTTACGAGCAGTACTTC.

The chain recombines TRBV4-2 with TRBJ2-3; 9 positions match TRBD2. This CDR3 has 15 residues. Trimming cost V 5 bases and J 4 bases; bases outside gene matches: 7. Germline-derived CDR1 and CDR2 are LGHNA and YNFKEQ. The CDR3 DNA is TGTGCCAGCAGCTATAGCGGGGGATCGGCAGATACGCAGTATTTT. Amino acid sequence: CASSYSGGSADTQYF.

The chain links TRBV29-1 to TRBJ1-1; D is perhaps TRBD1 (6 bases). V was shortened by 3 bases and J by 3 bases, with 11 bases between the two germline ends. The CDR3 is 13 residues long. Germline loops: CDR1 SQVTM, CDR2 ANQGSEA. This chain's CDR3 is CSVEVGGDTEAFF. CDR3 nucleotides: TGCAGCGTTGAGGTAGGGGGAGACACTGAAGCTTTCTTT.